Listed below are T cell receptor beta chains from one sample, sequenced in a study of blood T cell repertoires in COVID-19. The repertoire was sequenced with immunoSEQ multiplex PCR; TCRdb's copy has only in-frame clones and lacks some. In the table there are about 420,000 clones, about 87% of which are singletons. Input material: peripheral blood. These TCRs come from a man aged 18-30 years with COVID-19, enrolled during active disease. Both conserved end residues are part of each CDR3. A D gene is named only where the DNA matches it firmly. Clone size is shown for a subset of rows, as once, few, many or a class of expanded clone.

v_call: TRBV24-1
clone_size: .
j_call: TRBJ2-3
d_call: .
cdr3_aa: CATSDPSTDTQYF
cdr3_nt: TGTGCCACCAGTGACCCTTCCACAGATACGCAGTATTTT

v_call: TRBV5-1
clone_size: .
j_call: TRBJ1-3
d_call: .
cdr3_aa: CASSNPTLSSGNTIYF
cdr3_nt: TGCGCCAGCAGCAACCCAACGCTCAGCTCTGGAAACACCATATATTTT

v_call: TRBV11-2
clone_size: .
j_call: TRBJ2-2
d_call: TRBD1
cdr3_aa: CASSYRQGGIGELFF
cdr3_nt: TGTGCCAGCAGCTATAGACAGGGGGGAATAGGGGAGCTGTTTTTT

v_call: TRBV5-1
clone_size: .
j_call: TRBJ1-1
d_call: .
cdr3_aa: CASSGQGITEAFF
cdr3_nt: TGCGCCAGCAGCGGGCAGGGGATCACTGAAGCTTTCTTT

v_call: TRBV5-4
clone_size: .
j_call: TRBJ2-5
d_call: .
cdr3_aa: CASSVVTSKETQYF
cdr3_nt: TGTGCCAGCAGCGTTGTGACTAGTAAAGAGACCCAGTACTTC

v_call: TRBV18
clone_size: .
j_call: TRBJ2-7
d_call: TRBD1
cdr3_aa: CASSNLGTGDNEQYF
cdr3_nt: TGTGCCAGCTCAAACCTCGGGACAGGGGATAACGAGCAGTACTTC

v_call: TRBV2
clone_size: .
j_call: TRBJ2-3
d_call: .
cdr3_aa: CASGAITDTQYF
cdr3_nt: TGTGCCAGCGGGGCGATCACAGATACGCAGTATTTT

v_call: TRBV7-6
clone_size: .
j_call: TRBJ2-3
d_call: .
cdr3_aa: CASSPHGDTQYF
cdr3_nt: TGTGCCAGCAGCCCCCACGGGGATACGCAGTATTTT

v_call: TRBV19
clone_size: .
j_call: TRBJ2-1
d_call: TRBD1
cdr3_aa: CASSIVPGGNEQFF
cdr3_nt: TGTGCCAGTAGTATAGTTCCAGGGGGTAATGAGCAGTTCTTC

v_call: TRBV5-1
clone_size: .
j_call: TRBJ1-5
d_call: .
cdr3_aa: CASSLSGGPNQPQHF
cdr3_nt: TGCGCCAGCAGCTTGAGCGGGGGACCCAATCAGCCCCAGCATTTT

v_call: TRBV4-1
clone_size: .
j_call: TRBJ2-3
d_call: .
cdr3_aa: CASSLGMGGGIYTQYF
cdr3_nt: TGCGCCAGCAGCCTAGGAATGGGAGGGGGAATTTACACGCAGTATTTT

v_call: TRBV6-6
clone_size: .
j_call: TRBJ2-1
d_call: .
cdr3_aa: CASSKGEGIRKFF
cdr3_nt: TGTGCCAGCAGTAAGGGAGAGGGCATTAGAAAGTTCTTC

v_call: TRBV5-4
clone_size: .
j_call: TRBJ2-2
d_call: .
cdr3_aa: CASSSAGGTGELFF
cdr3_nt: TGTGCCAGCAGCTCTGCGGGCGGAACCGGGGAGCTGTTTTTT

v_call: TRBV18
clone_size: .
j_call: TRBJ2-1
d_call: TRBD2
cdr3_aa: CASSPGLADYNEQFF
cdr3_nt: TGTGCCAGCTCACCGGGACTAGCGGACTACAATGAGCAGTTCTTC

v_call: TRBV11-3
clone_size: .
j_call: TRBJ2-7
d_call: TRBD1
cdr3_aa: CASSPGQGVGYEQYF
cdr3_nt: TGTGCCAGCAGCCCTGGACAGGGGGTTGGGTACGAGCAGTACTTC

v_call: TRBV21-1
clone_size: .
j_call: TRBJ1-5
d_call: .
cdr3_aa: CASRHRGRQPQHF
cdr3_nt: TGTGCCAGCAGACACAGGGGGCGGCAGCCCCAGCATTTT

v_call: TRBV4-1
clone_size: once
j_call: TRBJ2-7
d_call: .
cdr3_aa: CASSQEGTDGYNEQYF
cdr3_nt: TGCGCCAGCAGCCAAGAAGGGACTGACGGTTACAACGAGCAGTACTTC

v_call: TRBV29-1
clone_size: .
j_call: TRBJ2-1
d_call: .
cdr3_aa: CSVIRTGKYNEQFF
cdr3_nt: TGCAGCGTCATTCGGACCGGGAAGTACAATGAGCAGTTCTTC

v_call: TRBV19
clone_size: .
j_call: TRBJ1-5
d_call: .
cdr3_aa: CASSVSVYSNQPQHF
cdr3_nt: TGTGCCAGTAGTGTTTCGGTGTATAGCAATCAGCCCCAGCATTTT

v_call: TRBV24-1
clone_size: .
j_call: TRBJ2-7
d_call: TRBD1
cdr3_aa: CATSERTGHSYEQYF
cdr3_nt: TGTGCCACCAGTGAGAGGACAGGGCACTCCTACGAGCAGTACTTC

v_call: TRBV18
clone_size: .
j_call: TRBJ2-4
d_call: TRBD1
cdr3_aa: CASSPPGQGKNIQYF
cdr3_nt: TGTGCCAGCTCACCGCCGGGACAGGGGAAAAACATTCAGTACTTC

v_call: TRBV5-1
clone_size: .
j_call: TRBJ2-1
d_call: TRBD2
cdr3_aa: CASSPGTSGNEQFF
cdr3_nt: TGCGCCAGCAGCCCCGGGACTAGCGGAAATGAGCAGTTCTTC

v_call: TRBV7-9
clone_size: .
j_call: TRBJ1-2
d_call: .
cdr3_aa: CASSSDRYGYTF
cdr3_nt: TGTGCCAGCAGCTCGGACAGATATGGCTACACCTTC

v_call: TRBV12-5
clone_size: .
j_call: TRBJ1-3
d_call: .
cdr3_aa: CASGTGLGNTIYF
cdr3_nt: TGTGCTAGTGGTACGGGACTTGGAAACACCATATATTTT

v_call: TRBV27
clone_size: .
j_call: TRBJ2-5
d_call: .
cdr3_aa: CASSLEDWTKETQYF
cdr3_nt: TGTGCCAGCAGTTTAGAGGACTGGACTAAAGAGACCCAGTACTTC

v_call: TRBV27
clone_size: .
j_call: TRBJ2-3
d_call: .
cdr3_aa: CASKLENTDTQYF
cdr3_nt: TGTGCCAGCAAACTAGAAAATACAGATACGCAGTATTTT

v_call: TRBV5-6
clone_size: .
j_call: TRBJ1-3
d_call: .
cdr3_aa: CASSLRTGSSGNTIYF
cdr3_nt: TGTGCCAGCAGCTTGCGAACAGGGAGCTCTGGAAACACCATATATTTT

v_call: TRBV2
clone_size: .
j_call: TRBJ2-5
d_call: .
cdr3_aa: CASRTGRFEETQYF
cdr3_nt: TGTGCCAGCAGGACAGGGAGGTTCGAAGAGACCCAGTACTTC

v_call: TRBV9
clone_size: .
j_call: TRBJ2-5
d_call: TRBD1
cdr3_aa: CASSVGQGDETQYF
cdr3_nt: TGTGCCAGCAGCGTAGGACAGGGTGATGAGACCCAGTACTTC

v_call: TRBV6-5
clone_size: .
j_call: TRBJ1-1
d_call: TRBD1
cdr3_aa: CASTLTGGYTEAFF
cdr3_nt: TGTGCCAGCACCCTGACAGGGGGCTACACTGAAGCTTTCTTT

v_call: TRBV6-5
clone_size: .
j_call: TRBJ1-4
d_call: .
cdr3_aa: CASKRQQNEKLFF
cdr3_nt: TGTGCCAGCAAAAGACAGCAAAATGAAAAACTGTTTTTT

v_call: TRBV4-1
clone_size: .
j_call: TRBJ2-3
d_call: TRBD1
cdr3_aa: CASSSVGQGRGDTQYF
cdr3_nt: TGCGCCAGCAGTTCCGTGGGACAGGGTAGGGGAGATACGCAGTATTTT

v_call: TRBV4-1
clone_size: .
j_call: TRBJ2-1
d_call: TRBD1
cdr3_aa: CASSQRQGYKENEQFF
cdr3_nt: TGCGCCAGCAGCCAAAGACAGGGATATAAGGAGAATGAGCAGTTCTTC

v_call: TRBV4-1
clone_size: .
j_call: TRBJ2-4
d_call: .
cdr3_aa: CASSQDWSETVKNIQYF
cdr3_nt: TGCGCCAGCAGCCAAGATTGGTCCGAGACAGTGAAAAACATTCAGTACTTC

v_call: TRBV15
clone_size: .
j_call: TRBJ1-5
d_call: .
cdr3_aa: CATSRLLGLGSNQPQHF
cdr3_nt: TGTGCCACCAGCAGACTACTGGGACTAGGGAGCAATCAGCCCCAGCATTTT

v_call: TRBV3-1/TRBV3-2
clone_size: once
j_call: TRBJ2-5
d_call: TRBD1
cdr3_aa: CASSQARDRGGETQYF
cdr3_nt: TGTGCCAGCAGCCAAGCTCGGGACAGGGGGGGGGAGACCCAGTACTTC

v_call: TRBV29-1
clone_size: .
j_call: TRBJ2-2
d_call: TRBD1
cdr3_aa: CGTGDSTGELFF
cdr3_nt: TGCGGGACAGGGGATTCCACCGGGGAGCTGTTTTTT

v_call: TRBV4-1
clone_size: .
j_call: TRBJ2-1
d_call: TRBD1
cdr3_aa: CASSKPGTGSNEQFF
cdr3_nt: TGCGCCAGCAGCAAACCCGGGACAGGGAGCAATGAGCAGTTCTTC

v_call: TRBV7-9
clone_size: .
j_call: TRBJ2-1
d_call: .
cdr3_aa: CASSLNYEQFF
cdr3_nt: TGTGCCAGCAGCTTAAACTATGAGCAGTTCTTC

v_call: TRBV5-4
clone_size: once
j_call: TRBJ2-5
d_call: .
cdr3_aa: CASSFWDTGLGETQYF
cdr3_nt: TGTGCCAGCAGCTTCTGGGACACCGGTCTAGGCGAGACCCAGTACTTC

v_call: TRBV19
clone_size: .
j_call: TRBJ2-7
d_call: TRBD1
cdr3_aa: CASRSDRGLEQYF
cdr3_nt: TGTGCCAGTCGTTCGGACAGGGGGTTAGAGCAGTACTTC

v_call: TRBV7-3
clone_size: .
j_call: TRBJ2-1
d_call: .
cdr3_aa: CASSLGGGYNEQFF
cdr3_nt: TGTGCCAGCAGCTTAGGGGGAGGCTACAATGAGCAGTTCTTC

v_call: TRBV7-9
clone_size: .
j_call: TRBJ2-7
d_call: TRBD1
cdr3_aa: CASSRTGESEEQYF
cdr3_nt: TGTGCCAGCAGCCGGACAGGGGAATCGGAGGAGCAGTACTTC

v_call: TRBV6-5
clone_size: .
j_call: TRBJ2-2
d_call: .
cdr3_aa: CASRDSSFTGELFF
cdr3_nt: TGTGCCAGCAGGGACAGCTCTTTCACCGGGGAGCTGTTTTTT

v_call: TRBV7-3
clone_size: once
j_call: TRBJ2-2
d_call: TRBD2
cdr3_aa: CASSSRTSGRAGELFF
cdr3_nt: TGTGCCAGCAGCTCCCGGACTAGCGGGAGGGCCGGGGAGCTGTTTTTT

v_call: TRBV5-1
clone_size: .
j_call: TRBJ2-4
d_call: .
cdr3_aa: CASSPTPRGGGNIQYF
cdr3_nt: TGCGCCAGTTCACCGACCCCAAGGGGTGGGGGCAACATTCAGTACTTC

v_call: TRBV18
clone_size: once
j_call: TRBJ2-1
d_call: TRBD1
cdr3_aa: CASSPRTGNYNEQFF
cdr3_nt: TGTGCCAGCTCACCAAGGACAGGAAACTACAATGAGCAGTTCTTC

v_call: TRBV2
clone_size: .
j_call: TRBJ1-6
d_call: TRBD1
cdr3_aa: CASSEGQGDNSPLHF
cdr3_nt: TGTGCCAGCAGTGAAGGACAGGGAGATAATTCACCCCTCCACTTT

v_call: TRBV15
clone_size: .
j_call: TRBJ2-5
d_call: TRBD1
cdr3_aa: CATSRDRGSQETQYF
cdr3_nt: TGTGCCACCAGCAGGGACAGGGGGAGCCAAGAGACCCAGTACTTC

v_call: TRBV10-3
clone_size: .
j_call: TRBJ1-1
d_call: .
cdr3_aa: CAISLELNTEAFF
cdr3_nt: TGTGCCATCAGTCTCGAGTTGAACACTGAAGCTTTCTTT

v_call: TRBV27
clone_size: .
j_call: TRBJ2-7
d_call: .
cdr3_aa: CASSQGYEQYF
cdr3_nt: TGTGCCAGCAGTCAGGGCTACGAGCAGTACTTC

v_call: TRBV7-2
clone_size: .
j_call: TRBJ2-2
d_call: TRBD2
cdr3_aa: CASSSGLAGGRAGELFF
cdr3_nt: TGTGCCAGCAGCTCAGGACTAGCGGGGGGTCGCGCCGGGGAGCTGTTTTTT

v_call: TRBV7-2
clone_size: .
j_call: TRBJ2-1
d_call: .
cdr3_aa: CASSFKDWNEQFF
cdr3_nt: TGTGCCAGCAGCTTCAAGGACTGGAATGAGCAGTTCTTC

v_call: TRBV15
clone_size: .
j_call: TRBJ1-1
d_call: .
cdr3_aa: CATSREAANEAFF
cdr3_nt: TGTGCCACCAGCAGAGAGGCGGCGAATGAAGCTTTCTTT

v_call: TRBV28
clone_size: .
j_call: TRBJ1-4
d_call: TRBD1
cdr3_aa: CASRQPGQGIGEKLFF
cdr3_nt: TGTGCCAGCAGACAACCGGGACAGGGGATAGGTGAAAAACTGTTTTTT

v_call: TRBV7-6
clone_size: .
j_call: TRBJ2-1
d_call: TRBD1
cdr3_aa: CASSSGTGAKEQFF
cdr3_nt: TGTGCCAGCAGCTCCGGGACAGGGGCTAAGGAGCAGTTCTTC

v_call: TRBV5-1
clone_size: .
j_call: TRBJ1-1
d_call: .
cdr3_aa: CASSQTAGVTEAFF
cdr3_nt: TGCGCCAGCAGCCAGACAGCTGGGGTCACTGAAGCTTTCTTT

v_call: TRBV5-5
clone_size: .
j_call: TRBJ2-7
d_call: .
cdr3_aa: CASSWTVSYEQYF
cdr3_nt: TGTGCCAGCAGCTGGACAGTTTCCTACGAGCAGTACTTC

v_call: TRBV6-2/TRBV6-3
clone_size: .
j_call: TRBJ2-7
d_call: .
cdr3_aa: CASSYSSILANTHEQYF
cdr3_nt: TGTGCCAGCAGTTACTCGTCCATCCTAGCGAATACCCACGAGCAGTACTTC